One and the same sample provided the 6 T cell receptor beta chains below, sequenced in a study of blood T cell repertoires in COVID-19. Using immunoSEQ multiplex PCR, the repertoire was profiled, and TCRdb retains in-frame clones only, with some absent. The table has 23,000 or so clones, roughly nine tenths seen once; the top ten hold more than 7.5%. The sequencing sample was made of peripheral blood. These receptors all come from a man in his 70s with acute or convalescent COVID-19.

This rearrangement joins TRBV11-2 to TRBJ2-3; 10 positions agree with TRBD1. CDR1 is SGHAT and CDR2 is FQNNGV in the germline V gene. The CDR3 sequence is 16 residues long. J lost 3 bases, V lost 5 bases, and 8 bases had no gene match. The CDR3 sequence is CASSPGKGQGTDTQYF. For the CDR3, the DNA is TGTGCCAGCAGCCCAGGGAAGGGACAGGGGACAGATACGCAGTATTTT.

This sequence joins TRBV5-6 and TRBJ2-7; 9 nucleotides align to TRBD2. The J segment lost 1 base and the V segment lost 4 bases, leaving 6 bases of the junction unmatched. CDR1 SGHDT and CDR2 YYEEEE come from the germline V gene. CDR3 length equals 15 residues. The CDR3, as DNA: TGTGCCAGCAGCCCTGGACTAGCGCCTTCCTACGAGCAGTACTTC. Protein product: CASSPGLAPSYEQYF. Drawing the rest from reference TRBV5-6 and TRBJ2-7, the complete variable domain is DAGVTQSPTHLIKTRGQQVTLRCSPKSGHDTVSWYQQALGQGPQFIFQYYEEEERQRGNFPDRFSGHQFPNYSSELNVNALLLGDSALYLCASSPGLAPSYEQYFGPGTRLTVT.

This chain connects TRBV19 to TRBJ2-5; TRBD2 is a possible D gene (6 bases). The germline V gene has CDR1 LNHDA and CDR2 SQIVND (reference sequence). The CDR3 runs to 13 residues. Trimming took 8 bases from V and 5 from J, leaving 15 bases between them. Here the CDR3 DNA reads TGTGCCAGTTCTACGGGAGATGGGGAGACCCAGTACTTC. Amino acids: CASSTGDGETQYF. Together with reference TRBV19 and TRBJ2-5, the CDR3 gives the full variable domain: DGGITQSPKYLFRKEGQNVTLSCEQNLNHDAMYWYRQDPGQGLRLIYYSQIVNDFQKGDIAEGYSVSREKKESFPLTVTSAQKNPTAFYLCASSTGDGETQYFGPGTRLLVL.

The rearrangement uses TRBV7-8 and TRBJ1-4; possibly TRBD1 for D (6 bases). Germline V gene data show CDR1 as SGHVS and CDR2 as FQNEAQ. Trimming shortened V by 5 bases and J by 6 bases, and 16 bases separated the two germline ends. CDR3 size: 15 residues. The CDR3 region has the DNA TGTGCCAGCAGCAAGACGGGGGCGGGGGATGAAAAACTGTTTTTT. This encodes CASSKTGAGDEKLFF.

The chain has TRBV28 and TRBJ1-6, with 8 bases fitting TRBD1. With V trimmed by 1 base and J by 14 bases, 19 bases remained unmatched. The CDR3 consists of 18 residues. The germline V gene has CDR1 MDHEN and CDR2 SYDVKM. The CDR3 coding sequence is TGTGCCAGCAGTTTATTCGAGACAGGGGCGCTCTCGATAGGAGCCCTCCACTTT. Protein: CASSLFETGALSIGALHF.

J is TRBJ2-4 and V is TRBV19; tentatively, D is TRBD1 (5 bases). The germline V gene encodes CDR1 LNHDA and CDR2 SQIVND (reference sequence). The length of the CDR3 is 14 residues. V lost 1 base and J 9 bases, leaving 13 bases between the germline ends. CDR3 nucleotides: TGTGCCAGTAGTATAGGTGAAGGGGAAGGCATTCAGTACTTC. This codes for CASSIGEGEGIQYF.